This paragraph covers one T cell receptor (beta chain) sequence. There is no known antigen for this receptor. No much larger clone is present one base from it, and per-base qualities are unavailable. Patients with a history of autoimmune disease or receiving systemic immunosuppression were excluded from the trial. In every dose cohort, peripheral blood was drawn for TCR sequencing at baseline, cycle 4 day 1, and cycle 7 day 1. The samples were drawn from a first-in-human, open-label, multicenter phase I dose-escalation trial of ivuxolimab. Adults with locally advanced or metastatic melanoma, renal cell carcinoma, hepatocellular carcinoma or head and neck squamous cell carcinoma were enrolled in the trial. CD4+ and CD8+ T cells were sorted separately from peripheral blood before TCR sequencing. This sample stems from a study of OX40 agonist ivuxolimab in advanced cancers. Background on the whole study: Ivuxolimab was an agonistic, fully human IgG2 monoclonal antibody directed against OX40 (CD134), a costimulatory receptor. Intravenous ivuxolimab was administered to patients every 2 weeks at six dose levels: 0.01, 0.1, 0.3, 1.5, 3 and 10 mg/kg. Peripheral TCRbeta sequencing aimed to test whether ivuxolimab altered TCR sequence diversity and caused clonal T-cell expansion. Of the roughly 51 patients in dose escalation, some 20 had hepatocellular carcinoma, roughly 15 had melanoma, 9 had renal cell carcinoma and 9 had head and neck cancer. The paper describes the monotherapy dose-escalation part (N of about 57 patients) of the phase I trial of ivuxolimab. Patients were allowed to have had prior anti-PD-1, anti-PD-L1 or anti-CTLA-4 therapy, and approximately 39% of the dose-escalation patients had been treated with checkpoint inhibitors. A male proportion of 82.7% and a mean age of approximately 58 years, ranging from 23 to 79, were recorded for the dose-escalation cohort. Partial responses were achieved by three dose-escalation patients, of whom one had hepatocellular carcinoma and two had cutaneous melanoma.

From the cysteine through the phenylalanine, the CDR3 covers 15 amino acids. CDR3 DNA is the only sequence kept; it has 45 bases, read in frame from the first base. V is pared back by 5 bases and J by 4 bases, with 18 bases lying between the germline termini. The germline V gene gives CDR1 as SGHTA and CDR2 as FQGNSA. To sequence the TCRbeta CDR3 region, genomic DNA was isolated from the sorted cells. TCRbeta CDR3 regions were sequenced using the immunoSEQ Assay. Imported from immuneACCESS, the table was reduced by TCRdb to in-frame sequences with V and J called. These copies leave out some clones; in studies compared against another copy, an unresolved V gene accounts for under half, and the cause of the remainder is not known. The sample table lists roughly 89,000 clones, under 90% of them with a count of one. Roughly 1.8% of the sample is held by the ten biggest clonotypes. Study-wide findings and limitations: The antigen specificity of the peripheral T cells that underwent clonal expansion was not determined. In the 0.1-3.0 mg/kg groups, partial responders had among the lowest normalized peripheral clonal expansion, particularly in CD8+ T cells. Low levels of normalized T-cell clonal expansion were also seen in some patients who did not respond. At doses from 0.1 to 3.0 mg/kg, clonal expansion was seen in both CD4+ and CD8+ blood T cells between baseline and week 6. On average, CD8+ T cells showed more expanded clones than CD4+ T cells after ivuxolimab.

The chain uses TRBV7-2 and TRBJ2-7; a tentative D call is TRBD1 (6 bases match). The sequence came from an adult with an advanced solid tumor such as melanoma, head and neck, liver or kidney cancer. The material sequenced was CD4+ or CD8+ T cells sorted from blood, taken in a trial of the OX40 agonist ivuxolimab. Here the CDR3 is given as CASSLQGSDPYEQYF. At the DNA level, the sequence is TGTGCCAGCAGCCTACAGGGTTCGGACCCTTACGAGCAGTACTTC.